This entry concerns a single TCR beta chain. The data stem from a study of control samples from healthy donors and cancer patients. TCRdb's table, derived via immunoSEQ multiplex PCR, lists solely in-frame clones and lacks some. The table shows some 120,000 clones, with about 95% occurring only once. The CDR3 length is 16 residues. V lost 1 base, J lost 8 bases, and 18 bases lay in between. CDR1 SGHNT and CDR2 YYREEE come from the germline V gene (reference sequence). Material: blood. This receptor was taken from a man aged 30 to 39 in good health. The chain has TRBV5-4 and TRBJ1-4; a weak D match, TRBD1 (5 bases). Written as DNA, the CDR3 is TGTGCCAGCAGCTTGATGCAGGGTCCGGTTGCCGAAAAACTGTTTTTT. This translates into CASSLMQGPVAEKLFF.